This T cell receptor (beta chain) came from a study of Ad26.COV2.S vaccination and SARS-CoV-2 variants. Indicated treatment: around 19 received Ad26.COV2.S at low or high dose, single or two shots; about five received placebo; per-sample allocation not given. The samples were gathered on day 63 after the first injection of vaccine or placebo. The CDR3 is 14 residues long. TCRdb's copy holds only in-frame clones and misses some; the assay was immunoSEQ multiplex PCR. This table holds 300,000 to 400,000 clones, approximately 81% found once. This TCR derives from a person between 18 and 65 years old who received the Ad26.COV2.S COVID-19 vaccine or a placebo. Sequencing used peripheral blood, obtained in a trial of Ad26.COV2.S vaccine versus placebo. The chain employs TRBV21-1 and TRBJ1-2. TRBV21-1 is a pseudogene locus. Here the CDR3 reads CASSKNVGRDGYTF. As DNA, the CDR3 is TGTGCCAGCAGCAAAAATGTGGGGCGGGATGGCTACACCTTC.